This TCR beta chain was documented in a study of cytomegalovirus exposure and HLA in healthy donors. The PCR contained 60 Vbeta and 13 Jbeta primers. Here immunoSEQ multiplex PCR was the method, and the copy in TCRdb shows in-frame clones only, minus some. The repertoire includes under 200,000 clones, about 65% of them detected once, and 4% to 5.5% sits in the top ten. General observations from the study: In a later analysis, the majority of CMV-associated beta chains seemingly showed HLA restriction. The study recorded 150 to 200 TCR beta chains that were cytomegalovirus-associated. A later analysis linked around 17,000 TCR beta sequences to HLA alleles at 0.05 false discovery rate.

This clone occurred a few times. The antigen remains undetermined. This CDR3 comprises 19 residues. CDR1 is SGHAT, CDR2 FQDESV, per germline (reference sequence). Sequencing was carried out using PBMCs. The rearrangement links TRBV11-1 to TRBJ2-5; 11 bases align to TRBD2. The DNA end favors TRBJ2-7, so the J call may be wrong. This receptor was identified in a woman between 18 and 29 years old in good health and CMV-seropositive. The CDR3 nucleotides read TGTGCCAGCAGCTTAGGTTTTACTAGCGGGAGCTTACGATCCTACGAGCAGTACTTC. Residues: CASSLGFTSGSLRSYEQYF.